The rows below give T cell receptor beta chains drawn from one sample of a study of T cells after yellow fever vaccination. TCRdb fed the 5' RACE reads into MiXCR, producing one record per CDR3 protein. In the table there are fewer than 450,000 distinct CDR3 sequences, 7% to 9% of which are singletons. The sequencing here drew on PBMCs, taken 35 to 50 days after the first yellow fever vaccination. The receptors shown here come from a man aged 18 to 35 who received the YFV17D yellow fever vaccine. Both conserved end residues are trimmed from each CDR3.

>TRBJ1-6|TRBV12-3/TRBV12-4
ASSSTGGPLH
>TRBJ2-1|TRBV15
ATSAFRDSLNEQF
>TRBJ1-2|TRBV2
ASRDRGEDGYT
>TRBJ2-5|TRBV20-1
SAGPLAGGPQTQY
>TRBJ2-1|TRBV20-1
SARDPWGAPYNEQF
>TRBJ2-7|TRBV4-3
ASSQESAGATGLYEQY
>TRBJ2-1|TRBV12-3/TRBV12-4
ASILRASGYNEQF
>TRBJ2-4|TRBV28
ARPGRPAGLAKNIQY
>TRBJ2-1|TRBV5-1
ASSTGQGNNEQF
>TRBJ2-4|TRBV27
ASASRGKNIQY
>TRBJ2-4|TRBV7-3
ASSVDRSNIQY
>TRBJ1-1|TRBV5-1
ASSLGREAAF
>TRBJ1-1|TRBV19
ASSPRVRGRRTEAF
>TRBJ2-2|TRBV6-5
ASSLGLVRDTGELF
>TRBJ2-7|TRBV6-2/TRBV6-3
ASRATGTPYEQY